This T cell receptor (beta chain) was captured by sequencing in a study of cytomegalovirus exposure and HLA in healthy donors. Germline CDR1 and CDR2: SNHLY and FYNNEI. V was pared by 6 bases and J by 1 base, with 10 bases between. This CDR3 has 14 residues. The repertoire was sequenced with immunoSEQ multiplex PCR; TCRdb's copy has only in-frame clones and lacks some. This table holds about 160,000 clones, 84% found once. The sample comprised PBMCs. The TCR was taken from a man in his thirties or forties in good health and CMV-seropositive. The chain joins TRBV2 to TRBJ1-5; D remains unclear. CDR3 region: CASSWMESNQPQHF. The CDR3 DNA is TGTGCCAGCAGCTGGATGGAGAGCAATCAGCCCCAGCATTTT.